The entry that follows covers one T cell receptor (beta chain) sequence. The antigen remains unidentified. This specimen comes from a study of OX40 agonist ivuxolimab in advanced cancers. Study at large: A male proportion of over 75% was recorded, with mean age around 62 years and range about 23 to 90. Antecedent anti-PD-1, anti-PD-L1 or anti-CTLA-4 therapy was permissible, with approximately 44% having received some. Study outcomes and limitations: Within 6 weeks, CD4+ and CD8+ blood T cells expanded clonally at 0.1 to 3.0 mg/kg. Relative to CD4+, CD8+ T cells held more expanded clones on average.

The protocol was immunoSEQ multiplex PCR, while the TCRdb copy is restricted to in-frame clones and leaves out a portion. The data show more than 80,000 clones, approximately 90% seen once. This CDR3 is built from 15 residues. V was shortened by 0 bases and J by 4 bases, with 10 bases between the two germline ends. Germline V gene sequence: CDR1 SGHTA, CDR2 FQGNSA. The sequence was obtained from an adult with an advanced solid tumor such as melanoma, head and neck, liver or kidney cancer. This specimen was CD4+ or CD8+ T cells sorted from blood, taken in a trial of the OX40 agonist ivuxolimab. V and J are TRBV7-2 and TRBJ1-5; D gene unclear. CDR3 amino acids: CASSLAMAGNQPQHF. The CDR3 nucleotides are TGTGCCAGCAGCTTAGCGATGGCAGGTAATCAGCCCCAGCATTTT.